This is a list of T cell receptor beta chains from one sample in a study of T cells after somatic rescue of genetic block. The data were produced by immunoSEQ multiplex PCR, yet TCRdb's version contains in-frame clones alone and is incomplete. The sample contains more than 70,000 clones, about 90% of which appear only once. Sequencing was carried out using peripheral blood mononuclear cells (PBMCs). The receptors were gathered from a woman between 18 and 29 years old. CDR3s include the opening cysteine and the closing phenylalanine or tryptophan. The order of the fields is clone size, V gene, D gene, J gene, CDR3 DNA, CDR3 protein. D genes are given only for firm matches. The listing skips clone size in some rows; elsewhere it reads once, few, many or a size class.

>.|TRBV9|TRBD1|TRBJ1-1
TGTGCCAGCACCCCAGGGGGGGCAGCGAACACTGAAGCTTTCTTT
CASTPGGAANTEAFF
>.|TRBV6-5|.|TRBJ2-7
TGTGCCAGCAGTTCCAACTCCGAGCAGTACTTC
CASSSNSEQYF
>.|TRBV2|.|TRBJ2-5
TGTGCCAGCAATACTGTGACGAGAGAGACCCAGTACTTC
CASNTVTRETQYF
>.|TRBV28|.|TRBJ1-1
TGTGCCAGCAGTTTGGGTAGGAGGGCTTTCTTT
CASSLGRRAFF
>.|TRBV7-3|.|TRBJ2-3
TGTGCCAGCAGCCAAGCCGGGGTCCCAGATACGCAGTATTTT
CASSQAGVPDTQYF
>.|TRBV7-2|.|TRBJ1-2
TGTGCCAGCAGCTTAGCGGCGGGGGCGGTGGGTGGCTACACCTTC
CASSLAAGAVGGYTF
>.|TRBV6-5|.|TRBJ2-7
TGTGCCAGCACCAACGGTTACGAGCAGTACTTC
CASTNGYEQYF
>.|TRBV30|.|TRBJ1-3
TGTGCCTGGAGAGGTAGGGACTCTATGGCTGGAAACACCATATATTTT
CAWRGRDSMAGNTIYF
>.|TRBV12-2|.|TRBJ1-5
TGTGCAAGTCGCTTAGGGGACCTTGCGGGCAATCAGCCCCAGCATTTT
CASRLGDLAGNQPQHF
>.|TRBV9|.|TRBJ2-1
TGTGCCAGCAGCCCCCTGGGGGGCCGAGTTTTCTTC
CASSPLGGRVFF
>.|TRBV27|.|TRBJ1-6
TGTGCCAGCAGTTCAACCTCCTTAAAGGGTTATAATTCACCCCTCCACTTT
CASSSTSLKGYNSPLHF
>few|TRBV10-1|TRBD1|TRBJ2-2
TGCGCCAGCAGCCAAACAGGGGAATCGAACACCGGGGAGCTGTTTTTT
CASSQTGESNTGELFF
>.|TRBV9|TRBD1|TRBJ2-7
TGTGCCAGCAACCGGGACAGTTCCTACGAGCAGTACTTC
CASNRDSSYEQYF
>.|TRBV15|.|TRBJ2-1
TGTGCCACCAGCAGCCGGGAGTCGTACAATGAGCAGTTCTTC
CATSSRESYNEQFF
>few|TRBV6-5|.|TRBJ1-2
TGTGCCAGCAGGTTCATGGGGGGCGGCTACACCTTC
CASRFMGGGYTF
>.|TRBV4-3|TRBD2|TRBJ2-7
TGCGCCAGCAGCCAAGAGGTAGCGGGGGGGGACTACGAGCAGTACTTC
CASSQEVAGGDYEQYF
>few|TRBV7-9|TRBD1|TRBJ1-1
TGTGCCAGCAGCTCGGGACAGGGGAACACTGAAGCTTTCTTT
CASSSGQGNTEAFF
>.|TRBV7-8|.|TRBJ1-1
TGTGCCAGCAGCCCAAGACGGCGGAACACTGAAGCTTTCTTT
CASSPRRRNTEAFF
>.|TRBV7-9|.|TRBJ2-2
TGTGCCAGCACTCCGTATGGGGTAGCGAACACCGGGGAGCTGTTTTTT
CASTPYGVANTGELFF
>.|TRBV7-8|.|TRBJ1-3
TGTGCCAGCACCTCCTCAAGCGGCAGTCTCTTCGGAAACACCATATATTTT
CASTSSSGSLFGNTIYF
>.|TRBV10-2|.|TRBJ2-1
TGCGCCAGCAGTGAGGGCGGGTCCTACAATGAGCAGTTCTTC
CASSEGGSYNEQFF
>.|TRBV4-1|.|TRBJ1-1
TGCGCCAGCAGCCAAGTTGGGGTCGGAGCTTTCTTT
CASSQVGVGAFF
>.|TRBV4-1|.|TRBJ1-3
TGCGCCAGCAGCCCCAGAGGTCTCTCTGGAAACACCATATATTTT
CASSPRGLSGNTIYF